One and the same sample provided the 21 T cell receptor beta chains below, sequenced in a study of blood T cell repertoires in COVID-19. Method: immunoSEQ multiplex PCR; TCRdb's copy keeps in-frame clones and lacks some. The sample lists 150,000 to 200,000 clones; 75% to 90% were seen once. The sample was peripheral blood. These receptors all stem from a woman aged 70 to 79 with COVID-19, enrolled during active disease.

The rearrangement uses TRBV28 and TRBJ1-2; 8 bases fit TRBD1. The junction had 5 bases not matched to a gene; V was cut back by 2 bases and J by 0 bases. The germline V gene has CDR1 MDHEN and CDR2 SYDVKM. The CDR3 runs to 16 residues. In DNA, the CDR3 is TGTGCCAGCAGTTTACCTAAACAGGGGGCTAACTATGGCTACACCTTC. Translating gives CASSLPKQGANYGYTF.

This chain connects TRBV30 to TRBJ1-1; possibly TRBD1 for D (6 bases). The length of the CDR3 is 15 residues. CDR1 is GTSNPN and CDR2 is SVGIG in the germline V gene (reference sequence). V was trimmed by 1 base and J by 4 bases, leaving 16 bases between them. The CDR3 nucleotides read TGTGCCTGGAGTGACTCTAAGGGGGGGTTCACTGAAGCTTTCTTT. Amino acids: CAWSDSKGGFTEAFF.

The chain uses TRBV5-1 and TRBJ2-7; D gene ambiguous. Germline V lookup: CDR1 SGHRS, CDR2 YFSETQ. V lost 1 base and J 5 bases, leaving 7 bases between the germline ends. The CDR3 is made up of 12 amino acids. The CDR3 protein is CASSLKFNEQYF. The CDR3 DNA reads TGCGCCAGCAGCTTGAAATTTAACGAGCAGTACTTC.

The chain uses TRBV7-2 and TRBJ2-3; D is uncertain. There are 13 residues in the CDR3. Trimming took 2 bases from V and 10 from J, leaving 13 bases between them. CDR1 is SGHTA and CDR2 is FQGNSA in the germline V gene. Here the CDR3 reads CASSLFIAAAQYF. The DNA for the CDR3 is TGTGCCAGCAGCTTATTTATCGCTGCAGCGCAGTATTTT. Supplemented by reference TRBV7-2 and TRBJ2-3, the full variable domain reads GAGVSQSPSNKVTEKGKDVELRCDPISGHTALYWYRQSLGQGLEFLIYFQGNSAPDKSGLPSDRFSAERTGGSVSTLTIQRTQQEDSAVYLCASSLFIAAAQYFGPGTRLTVL.

This clone was seen more than once but under ten times. The genes are TRBV11-2 and TRBJ1-1; D is possibly TRBD1 (6 bases). Trimming cost V 3 bases and J 6 bases, with 11 bases left between them. The CDR3 runs 13 residues. Germline V gives CDR1 SGHAT, CDR2 FQNNGV. CDR3 region: CASSFSGAAEAFF. The DNA for the CDR3 is TGTGCCAGCAGCTTTTCAGGGGCCGCTGAAGCTTTCTTT.

This chain links TRBV11-2 with TRBJ2-7; 10 bases fit TRBD2. This CDR3 region has 15 residues. The germline gives CDR1 SGHAT, CDR2 FQNNGV. V gave up 5 bases and J gave up 5 bases; unmatched junction bases: 9. In nucleotides, the CDR3 is TGTGCCAGCAGCCGCCAACTAGCGGGAATCGACGAGCAGTACTTC. Translation gives CASSRQLAGIDEQYF.

The V call is TRBV21-1, the J call TRBJ2-3; the DNA was not compared with TRBD2, the D call given in the table. TRBV21-1 is a known pseudogene. The CDR3 consists of 15 residues. The CDR3 region has the DNA TGTGCCAGCAGCCTTAGCGGGAGAGGCACAGATACGCAGTATTTT. Its translation: CASSLSGRGTDTQYF.

This chain links TRBV7-2 with TRBJ2-7; TRBD2 agrees at 14 bases. Losses at the gene ends were 6 bases for V and 2 bases for J; bases not matched to a gene: 3. The CDR3 has 15 residues. The germline gives CDR1 SGHTA, CDR2 FQGNSA. This chain's CDR3 is CASRKGLAGAYEQYF. The DNA of the CDR3 is TGTGCCAGCAGGAAGGGACTAGCGGGAGCCTACGAGCAGTACTTC.

The rearrangement joins TRBV19 to TRBJ2-7; D may be TRBD2 (5 bases). The V and J ends lost 4 bases and 4 bases respectively, with 11 bases between them. CDR1 is LNHDA, CDR2 SQIVND, per germline (reference sequence). The CDR3 is 13 amino acids. The CDR3 sequence is CASSKARGYEQYF. In DNA form, the CDR3 reads TGTGCCAGTAGTAAGGCTAGAGGGTACGAGCAGTACTTC.

The J gene is TRBJ2-4, the V gene TRBV6-5, with D tentatively TRBD2 (6 bases). The V and J ends lost 6 bases and 0 bases respectively, with 12 bases between them. From germline, CDR1 is MNHEY and CDR2 SVGAGI. CDR3 length equals 15 residues. Written as DNA, the CDR3 is TGTGCCAGCAGCGCGGGACGGCTAGCCAAAAACATTCAGTACTTC. It translates to CASSAGRLAKNIQYF.

This chain connects TRBV7-9 to TRBJ1-2; D call uncertain. Looked up from germline, CDR1 is SEHNR and CDR2 is FQNEAQ (reference sequence). V dropped 5 bases and J dropped 0 bases, with 13 bases sitting between them. CDR3 length: 15 amino acids. CDR3 in amino acids: CASSPRGGTNYGYTF. The CDR3 nucleotides are TGTGCCAGCAGCCCGCGTGGCGGAACTAACTATGGCTACACCTTC.

The CDR3 sequence: CASSSGGTGHNEQFF. CDR3 DNA: TGTGCCAGCAGTTCTGGCGGGACAGGCCACAATGAGCAGTTCTTC. This chain uses TRBV28 with TRBJ2-1, with 8 positions matching TRBD1. V was clipped by 4 bases and J by 5 bases; unmatched bases: 7. Germline values: CDR1 MDHEN, CDR2 SYDVKM. The CDR3 is 15 residues long.

This clone was detected only a few times. The chain links TRBV19 to TRBJ1-6; D possibly corresponds to TRBD1 (6 bases). This CDR3 has 15 residues. V lost 3 bases to trimming and J lost 5 bases, with 11 bases between them. Germline V gene lookup returns CDR1 LNHDA and CDR2 SQIVND (reference sequence). The CDR3, as DNA: TGTGCCAGTAGTATCGACGGGACAAATAATTCACCCCTCCACTTT. Translation: CASSIDGTNNSPLHF.

The chain couples TRBV6-5 to TRBJ2-3; a weak D match, TRBD1 (6 bases). This CDR3 is 15 amino acids long. V lost 5 bases, J lost 7 bases, and 19 bases lay in between. Germline assignment: CDR1 MNHEY and CDR2 SVGAGI. The DNA for the CDR3 is TGTGCCAGCAGTAATTCCGGGACACTTCTTTATACGCAGTATTTT. It specifies CASSNSGTLLYTQYF.

The chain carries TRBV10-3 and TRBJ2-7, with D perhaps matching TRBD1 (6 bases). V dropped 0 bases and J dropped 7 bases, with 13 bases sitting between them. Germline CDR1 ENHRY, CDR2 SYGVKD. The CDR3 covers 14 residues. CDR3 DNA sequence: TGTGCCATCAGTGAGTCGGCCCAGGACAGTGAGCAGTACTTC. Its translation: CAISESAQDSEQYF.

The chain is built from TRBV6-2 or TRBV6-3 and TRBJ1-2, with 8 bases matching TRBD1. Per germline, CDR1 MNHEY and CDR2 SVGEGT. This CDR3 has 15 amino acids. With 4 bases clipped from V and 8 bases from J, the junction kept 12 bases outside the gene matches. The CDR3 here is CASSSDRAFVGGYTF. The CDR3 bases are TGTGCCAGCAGTTCGGACAGGGCGTTCGTGGGCGGCTACACCTTC.

The rearrangement uses TRBV6-5 and TRBJ2-5, with D possibly being TRBD2 (6 bases). The CDR3 totals 15 residues. Germline V gene data show CDR1 as MNHEY and CDR2 as SVGAGI. V lost 4 bases and J lost 0, with 12 bases in between. Here the CDR3 DNA reads TGTGCCAGCAGTTGGGCGGCGGGGTACCAAGAGACCCAGTACTTC. Translated: CASSWAAGYQETQYF.

CDR3 in amino acids: CASSKTIEDEMVLSEKLFF. CDR3 in DNA: TGTGCCAGCAGCAAAACAATAGAGGATGAAATGGTCCTAAGCGAAAAACTGTTTTTT. V usage is TRBV21-1 and J usage is TRBJ1-4. TRBV21-1 is a recognized pseudogene. This CDR3 has 19 residues.

The chain combines TRBV7-3 with TRBJ2-7; D unresolved. Germline V gene sequence: CDR1 SGHTA, CDR2 FQGTGA. Between the trimmed V and J ends, which lost 0 bases and 1 base, there was a span of 4 bases. The CDR3 runs to 13 residues. CDR3 sequence reads: CASSLTASYEQYF. The DNA of the CDR3 is TGTGCCAGCAGCTTAACAGCTTCCTACGAGCAGTACTTC. Supplemented by reference TRBV7-3 and TRBJ2-7, the full variable domain reads GAGVSQTPSNKVTEKGKYVELRCDPISGHTALYWYRQSLGQGPEFLIYFQGTGAADDSGLPNDRFFAVRPEGSVSTLKIQRTERGDSAVYLCASSLTASYEQYFGPGTRLTVT.

A word on this clone: Germline and junction disagree at one end, which may indicate a read error. The genes are TRBV6-2 or TRBV6-3 and TRBJ2-1; 9 bases are shared with TRBD2. This CDR3 has 14 amino acids. CDR1 is MNHEY, CDR2 SVGEGT, per germline. CDR3 nucleotide sequence: TGTGCCACCAGTAGACTAGCGGCGGGCAATGAGCAGTTCTTC. Its protein is CATSRLAAGNEQFF.

This chain joins TRBV5-1 and TRBJ2-5; the match to TRBD2 covers 9 bases. The V gene's germline CDR1 is SGHRS and CDR2 YFSETQ. J lost 2 bases, V lost 2 bases, and 7 bases had no gene match. The CDR3 has 16 residues. CDR3 DNA: TGCGCCAGCAGCTTCGGAGGACTAGCGACACAAGAGACCCAGTACTTC. This codes for CASSFGGLATQETQYF.